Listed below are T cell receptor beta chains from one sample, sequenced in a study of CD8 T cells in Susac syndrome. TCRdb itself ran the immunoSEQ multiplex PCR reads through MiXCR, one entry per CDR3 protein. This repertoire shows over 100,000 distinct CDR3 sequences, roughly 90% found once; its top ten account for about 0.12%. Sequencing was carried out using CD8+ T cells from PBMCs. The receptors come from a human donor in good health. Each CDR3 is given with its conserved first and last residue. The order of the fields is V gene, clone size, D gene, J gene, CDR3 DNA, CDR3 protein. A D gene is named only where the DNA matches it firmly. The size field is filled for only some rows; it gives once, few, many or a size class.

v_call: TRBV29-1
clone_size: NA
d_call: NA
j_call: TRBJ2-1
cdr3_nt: TGCAGCGTCGACCTGGTGCGGGGTAGCTCCTACAATGAGCAGTTCTTC
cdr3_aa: CSVDLVRGSSYNEQFF

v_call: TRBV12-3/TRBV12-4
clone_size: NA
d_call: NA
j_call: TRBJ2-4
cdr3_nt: TGTGCCAGCAGTCCGACAGGTCTTACAATGGGGGACATTCAGTACTTC
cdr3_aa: CASSPTGLTMGDIQYF

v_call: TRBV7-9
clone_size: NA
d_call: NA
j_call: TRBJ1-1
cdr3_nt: TGTGCCAGCAGCCCCCCTATTCTACGGGTCATGAACACTGAAGCTTTCTTT
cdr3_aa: CASSPPILRVMNTEAFF

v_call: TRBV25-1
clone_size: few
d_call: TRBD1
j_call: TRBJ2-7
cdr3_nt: TGTGCCAGCAGTCTTGAACAGGGGGCCTACGAGCAGTACTTC
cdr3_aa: CASSLEQGAYEQYF

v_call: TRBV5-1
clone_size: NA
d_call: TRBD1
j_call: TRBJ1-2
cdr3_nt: TGCGCCAGCAGCGCGGGACAGGGGGATAGTGGCTACACCTTC
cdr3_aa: CASSAGQGDSGYTF

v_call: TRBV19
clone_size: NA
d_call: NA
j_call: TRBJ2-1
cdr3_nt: TGTGCCAGTAGTCCGGGGATTGGCAACAATGAGCAGTTCTTC
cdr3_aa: CASSPGIGNNEQFF

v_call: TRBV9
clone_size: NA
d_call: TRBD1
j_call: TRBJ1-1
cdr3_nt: TGTGCCAGCAGCGTAGGGGATACAGGGACAGGAGCTTTCTTT
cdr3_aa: CASSVGDTGTGAFF

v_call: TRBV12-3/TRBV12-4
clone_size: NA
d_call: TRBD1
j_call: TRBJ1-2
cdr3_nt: TGTGCCAGCAGTTTTGCCCTACAGGGGACCTATGGCTACACCTTC
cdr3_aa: CASSFALQGTYGYTF

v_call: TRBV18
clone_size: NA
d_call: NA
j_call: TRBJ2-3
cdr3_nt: TGTGCCAGCTCACCTTCAGGGGAGAGATCAGATACGCAGTATTTT
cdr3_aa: CASSPSGERSDTQYF

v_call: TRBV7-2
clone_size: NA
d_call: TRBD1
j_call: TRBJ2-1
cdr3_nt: TGTGCCAGCAGTCAGGGGGCAAGGGGCTCCTACAATGAGCAGTTCTTC
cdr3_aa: CASSQGARGSYNEQFF

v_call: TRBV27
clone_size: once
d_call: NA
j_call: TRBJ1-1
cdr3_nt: TGTGCCAGCAGTTTCGTATTTAACACTGAAGCTTTCTTT
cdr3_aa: CASSFVFNTEAFF

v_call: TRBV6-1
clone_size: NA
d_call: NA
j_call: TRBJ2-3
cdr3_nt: TGTGCCAGCAGTGAAGTTAGCGGCCGCACAGATACGCAGTATTTT
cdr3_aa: CASSEVSGRTDTQYF

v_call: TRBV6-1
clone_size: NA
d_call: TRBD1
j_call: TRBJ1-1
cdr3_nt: TGTGCCAGCAGGATGACCGACAGGGCGAACACTGAAGCTTTCTTT
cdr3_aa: CASRMTDRANTEAFF

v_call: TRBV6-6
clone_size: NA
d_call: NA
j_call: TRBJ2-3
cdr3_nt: TGTGCCAGCAGTGCACAGGGCGGCACAGATACGCAGTATTTT
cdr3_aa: CASSAQGGTDTQYF

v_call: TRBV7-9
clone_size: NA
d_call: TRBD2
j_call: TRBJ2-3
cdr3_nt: TGTGCCAGCAGCTTAACTAGCGGGAGTGATACGCAGTATTTT
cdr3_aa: CASSLTSGSDTQYF

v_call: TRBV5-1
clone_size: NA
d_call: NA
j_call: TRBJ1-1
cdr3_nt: TGCGCCAGCAGCTTGGAGGTCCACACTGAAGCTTTCTTT
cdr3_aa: CASSLEVHTEAFF

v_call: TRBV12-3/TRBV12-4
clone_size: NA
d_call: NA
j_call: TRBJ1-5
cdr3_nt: TGTGCCAGCAGTTATGAAGGTCAGCCCCAGCATTTT
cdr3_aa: CASSYEGQPQHF

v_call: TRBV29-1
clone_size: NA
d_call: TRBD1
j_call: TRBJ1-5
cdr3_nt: TGCAGCGTTCCGACAGGGAGTGATCAGCCCCAGCATTTT
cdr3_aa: CSVPTGSDQPQHF

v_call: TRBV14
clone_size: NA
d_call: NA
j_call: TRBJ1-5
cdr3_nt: TGTGCCAGCACCAGGACTCACCCGGGGACCAATCAGCCCCAGCATTTT
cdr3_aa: CASTRTHPGTNQPQHF

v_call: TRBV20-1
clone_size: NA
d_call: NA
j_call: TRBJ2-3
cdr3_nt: TGCAGTGCCGAGAACAGGGTCTCAAATACGCAGTATTTT
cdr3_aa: CSAENRVSNTQYF

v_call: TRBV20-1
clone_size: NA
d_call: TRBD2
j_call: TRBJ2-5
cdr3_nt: TGCAGTGCTCACGTAGCGGGGGAAGAGACCCAGTACTTC
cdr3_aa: CSAHVAGEETQYF

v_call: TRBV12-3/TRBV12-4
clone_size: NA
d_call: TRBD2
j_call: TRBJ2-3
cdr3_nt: TGTGCCAGCAGTTCCCCCGAAGGACTAGTAGTGCGTACGCAGTATTTT
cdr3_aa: CASSSPEGLVVRTQYF

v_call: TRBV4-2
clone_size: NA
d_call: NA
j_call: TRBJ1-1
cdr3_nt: TGTGCCAGCAGCCAAGCTTTTAACGAAGCTTTCTTT
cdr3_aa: CASSQAFNEAFF

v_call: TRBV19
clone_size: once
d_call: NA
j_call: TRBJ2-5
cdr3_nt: TGTGCCAGTAGTATCCTTTCAGGGGAGGGCCAGTACTTC
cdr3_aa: CASSILSGEGQYF

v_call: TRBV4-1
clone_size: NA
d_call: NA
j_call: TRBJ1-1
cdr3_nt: TGCGCCAGCGCGACATCCCCCGAGGCTGAAGCTTTCTTT
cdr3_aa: CASATSPEAEAFF

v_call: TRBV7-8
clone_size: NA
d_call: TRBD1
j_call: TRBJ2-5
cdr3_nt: TGTGCCAGCAGCTTACAGGGGGCCGATCAAGAGACCCAGTACTTC
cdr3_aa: CASSLQGADQETQYF

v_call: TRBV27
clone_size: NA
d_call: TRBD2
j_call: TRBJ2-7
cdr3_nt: TGTGCCAGCAGCACTAGCGGGAGGGCCAACGAGCAGTACTTC
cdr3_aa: CASSTSGRANEQYF

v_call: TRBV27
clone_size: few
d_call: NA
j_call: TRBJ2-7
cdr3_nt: TGTGCCAGCAGTTTGATGGGGGCATTAGAGGGGGAGCAGTACTTC
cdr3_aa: CASSLMGALEGEQYF

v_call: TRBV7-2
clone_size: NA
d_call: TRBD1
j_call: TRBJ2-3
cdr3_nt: TGTGCCAGCAGCCAACAGGCGGACAGGGGCACAGATACGCAGTATTTT
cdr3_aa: CASSQQADRGTDTQYF

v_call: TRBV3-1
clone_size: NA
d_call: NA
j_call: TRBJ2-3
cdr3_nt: TGTGCCAGCAGCCAAGACGGACGGCCACTCACAGATACGCAGTATTTT
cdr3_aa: CASSQDGRPLTDTQYF

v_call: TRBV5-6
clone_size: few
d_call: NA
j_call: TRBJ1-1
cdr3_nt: TGTGCCAGCAGCGGGGGGGGGAACACTGAAGCTTTCTTT
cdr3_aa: CASSGGGNTEAFF

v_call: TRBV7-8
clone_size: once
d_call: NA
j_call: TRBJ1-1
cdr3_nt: TGTGCCAGCAGCTTAGTAGGGGACCGAACTGAAGCTTTCTTT
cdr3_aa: CASSLVGDRTEAFF

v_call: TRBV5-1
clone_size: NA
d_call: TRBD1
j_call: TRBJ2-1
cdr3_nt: TGCGCCAGCGTCGAGACAGGGGTGCGGGATGAGCAGTTCTTC
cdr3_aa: CASVETGVRDEQFF

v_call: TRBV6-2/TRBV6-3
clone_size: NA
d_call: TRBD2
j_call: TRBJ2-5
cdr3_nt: TGTGCCAGCAGTTCCGGGACTAGCGGGAGGGCCAAGACCCAGTACTTC
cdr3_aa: CASSSGTSGRAKTQYF

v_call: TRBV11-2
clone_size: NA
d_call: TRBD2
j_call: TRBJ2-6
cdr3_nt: TGTGCCAGCAGCTATACTAGCGGGGCCCCTGGGGCCAACGTCCTGACTTTC
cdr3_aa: CASSYTSGAPGANVLTF

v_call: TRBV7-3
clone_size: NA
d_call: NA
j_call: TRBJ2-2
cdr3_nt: TGTGCCAGCAGCTTAAATCGACAGGCAGCCGGGGAGCTGTTTTTT
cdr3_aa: CASSLNRQAAGELFF

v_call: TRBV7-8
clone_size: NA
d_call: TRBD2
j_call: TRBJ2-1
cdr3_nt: TGTGCCAGCAGCAACGGGAGGGTGTCCTACAATGAGCAGTTCTTC
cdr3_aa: CASSNGRVSYNEQFF

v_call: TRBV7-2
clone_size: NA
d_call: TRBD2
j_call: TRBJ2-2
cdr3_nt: TGTGCCAGCAGTCCTAGCGGGGCGAACACCGGGGAGCTGTTTTTT
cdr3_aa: CASSPSGANTGELFF

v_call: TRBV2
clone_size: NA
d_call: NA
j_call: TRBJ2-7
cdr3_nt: TGTGCCAGCAGTCGACGGGGGCTCGAGCAGTACTTC
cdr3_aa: CASSRRGLEQYF

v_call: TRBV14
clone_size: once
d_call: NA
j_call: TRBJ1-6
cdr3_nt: TGTGCCAGCAGCCCATCGGTGACCTCACCCCTCCACTTT
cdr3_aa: CASSPSVTSPLHF

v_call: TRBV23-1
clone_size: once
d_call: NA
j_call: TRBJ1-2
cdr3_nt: TGCGCCAGCAGTCAACAGGGCATGAACTACACCTTC
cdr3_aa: CASSQQGMNYTF

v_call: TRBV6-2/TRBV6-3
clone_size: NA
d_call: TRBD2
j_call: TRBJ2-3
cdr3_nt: TGTGCCAGCAGTTACTCCCAGCGGGAGTCCCCAGATACGCAGTATTTT
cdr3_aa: CASSYSQRESPDTQYF

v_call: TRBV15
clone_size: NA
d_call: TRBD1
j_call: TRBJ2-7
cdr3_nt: TGTGCCACCAGCAGAGATCTTCAGGGGGACGAGCAGTACTTC
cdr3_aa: CATSRDLQGDEQYF

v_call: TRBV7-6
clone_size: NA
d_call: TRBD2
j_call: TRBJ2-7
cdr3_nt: TGTGCCAGCAGCTTATGGCAACCGGAGCTAGCGGGAGGTTACGAGCAGTACTTC
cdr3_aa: CASSLWQPELAGGYEQYF

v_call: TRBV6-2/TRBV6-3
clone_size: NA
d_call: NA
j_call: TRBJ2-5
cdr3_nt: TGTGCCAGCAGTACCAGGGGAACGGAGACCCAGTACTTC
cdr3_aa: CASSTRGTETQYF

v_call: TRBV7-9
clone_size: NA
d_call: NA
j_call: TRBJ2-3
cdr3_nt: TGTGCCAGCAGCTCCCAGAGGCTAGCTGGAGATACGCAGTATTTT
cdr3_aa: CASSSQRLAGDTQYF

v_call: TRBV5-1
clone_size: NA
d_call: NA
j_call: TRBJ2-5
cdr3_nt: TGCGCCAGCAGCTTGGGTCGGTCAGCCCAAGAGACCCAGTACTTC
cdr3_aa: CASSLGRSAQETQYF

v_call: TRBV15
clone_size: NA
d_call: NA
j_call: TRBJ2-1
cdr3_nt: TGTGCCACCAGCAGAGCGGGCAGCCTGAGGAATGAGCAGTTCTTC
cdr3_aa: CATSRAGSLRNEQFF

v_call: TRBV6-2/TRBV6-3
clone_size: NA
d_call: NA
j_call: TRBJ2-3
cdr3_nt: TGTGCCAGCAAGGGGAGCCCAGATACGCAGTATTTT
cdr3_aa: CASKGSPDTQYF

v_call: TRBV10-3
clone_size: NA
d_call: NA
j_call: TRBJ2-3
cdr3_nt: TGTGCCATCAGTGAAACGACCTTACATACCACAGATACGCAGTATTTT
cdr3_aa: CAISETTLHTTDTQYF

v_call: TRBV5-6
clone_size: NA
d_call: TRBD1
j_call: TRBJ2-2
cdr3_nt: TGTGCCAGCAGCCCGAGGGGGCCAAGGGCGAACACCGGGGAGCTGTTTTTT
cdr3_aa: CASSPRGPRANTGELFF

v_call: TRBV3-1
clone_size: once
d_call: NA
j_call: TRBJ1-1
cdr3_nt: TGTGCCAGCAGCCCGAGACGGACCACTGAAGCTTTCTTT
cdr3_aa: CASSPRRTTEAFF

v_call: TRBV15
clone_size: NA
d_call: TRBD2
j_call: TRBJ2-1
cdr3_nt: TGTGCCACCAGCAGGCCGTTCGGCAGGGTAGCGGGAGCAAATGAGCAGTTCTTC
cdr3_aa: CATSRPFGRVAGANEQFF